The 21 T cell receptor beta chains presented below share a single source sample, sequenced in a study of OX40 agonist ivuxolimab in advanced cancers. The assay was immunoSEQ multiplex PCR, and TCRdb's table has in-frame clones only and misses some. The sample contains 67,000 or so clones, about 88% of which appear only once. The specimen was CD4+ or CD8+ T cells sorted from blood, collected in a trial of the OX40 agonist ivuxolimab. Receptor source: an adult with an advanced solid tumor such as melanoma, head and neck, liver or kidney cancer.

This clone is a singleton in its sample. At the DNA level, this CDR3 is encoded by other sequences in the same sample as well. The genes are TRBV2 and TRBJ2-2; the D is unclear. V was cut by 4 bases and J by 0 bases, with 6 bases left in between. The CDR3 extends over 14 amino acids. Germline CDR1 is SNHLY and CDR2 is FYNNEI. CDR3 DNA: TGTGCCAGCAGTGGGACGACGAACACCGGGGAGCTGTTTTTT. Residues: CASSGTTNTGELFF.

The chain combines TRBV5-1 with TRBJ2-5; D perhaps matches TRBD1 (6 bases). Germline V gene data show CDR1 as SGHRS and CDR2 as YFSETQ. V was clipped by 4 bases and J by 1 base, with 11 bases between them. This CDR3 is 14 amino acids long. The CDR3 loop reads CASSPGTSQETQYF. In DNA, the CDR3 is TGCGCCAGCAGCCCCGGGACATCCCAAGAGACCCAGTACTTC.

In regard to this clone: Other DNA sequences within the sample encode an identical CDR3. V is TRBV13 and J is TRBJ2-1; the D gene could be TRBD1 or TRBD2 (5 bases each). V shed 2 bases and J shed 9 bases, with 20 bases lying between them. CDR1 PRHDT and CDR2 FYEKMQ come from the germline V gene (reference sequence). The CDR3 is made up of 16 amino acids. The DNA of the CDR3 is TGTGCCAGCAGCTTATCCCCGGGACCCGGTTCAGGTGAGCAGTTCTTC. Amino acids: CASSLSPGPGSGEQFF.

CDR3 protein: CASSMRGRETQYF. CDR3 DNA sequence: TGTGCCAGTAGTATGAGGGGACGGGAGACCCAGTACTTC. The chain links TRBV19 to TRBJ2-5; D could derive from TRBD1 or TRBD2 (5 bases each). With 3 bases removed from V and 5 bases from J, the gap between germline ends came to 10 bases. This CDR3 has 13 residues. CDR1 and CDR2 from the germline V gene are LNHDA and SQIVND (reference sequence).

This clone was seen a few times. The CDR3 spells CASSSPRGGTSGTYEQYF. Here the CDR3 DNA reads TGTGCCAGCAGTTCCCCTCGGGGTGGGACTAGCGGAACCTACGAGCAGTACTTC. The rearrangement joins TRBV28 to TRBJ2-7; 11 bases are a match to TRBD2. CDR3 size: 18 residues. The junction had 13 bases not matched to a gene; V was cut back by 4 bases and J by 2 bases. The germline CDR1 and CDR2 sequences are MDHEN and SYDVKM.

The chain uses TRBV14 and TRBJ2-2; no clear D. Trimming took 4 bases from V and 5 from J, leaving 8 bases between them. CDR3 size: 13 residues. The germline CDR1 and CDR2 sequences are SGHDN and FVKESK. The CDR3 loop reads CASSPILTGELFF. For the CDR3, the DNA is TGTGCCAGCAGCCCCATCTTAACCGGGGAGCTGTTTTTT.

By share of the sample, this clone is medium-sized. This chain joins TRBV5-4 and TRBJ1-1; 8 bases are a match to TRBD1. The CDR3 is 14 amino acids. V dropped 4 bases and J dropped 10; count of bases not matched to a gene: 12. CDR1 and CDR2 (germline): SGHNT, YYREEE (reference sequence). CDR3 coding DNA: TGTGCCAGCAGCGTAGGGGGACAGGCCCGGGGAGCTTTCTTT. It encodes CASSVGGQARGAFF.

The V call is TRBV10-3, the J call TRBJ2-1, with 7 bases identical to TRBD2. The CDR3 covers 14 residues. J lost 4 bases, V lost 4 bases, and 4 bases had no gene match. Germline V gives CDR1 ENHRY, CDR2 SYGVKD. The CDR3 spells CAISGRGVYNEQFF. CDR3 nucleotides: TGTGCCATCAGTGGCCGGGGGGTATACAATGAGCAGTTCTTC.

This rearrangement joins TRBV6-5 to TRBJ1-2, with a tentative D call TRBD1 (6 bases). The CDR3 is 15 residues long. With 5 bases removed from V and 0 bases from J, the gap between germline ends came to 13 bases. CDR1 and CDR2 from the germline V gene are MNHEY and SVGAGI. The CDR3 loop reads CASSPVRTANYGYTF. The CDR3 bases are TGTGCCAGCAGTCCTGTCCGGACAGCTAACTATGGCTACACCTTC.

A single count supports this clone. The DNA for the CDR3 is TGTGCCAGCAGTAAGGCCCATTCGGACCCAACGGGTTATGGCTACACCTTC. It is translated as CASSKAHSDPTGYGYTF. V is TRBV21-1 and J is TRBJ1-2. TRBV21-1 is termed a pseudogene. The length of the CDR3 is 17 residues.

For the CDR3, the DNA is TGTGCCAGCACCCTGGGACAGTTCACAGATACGCAGTATTTT. Residues: CASTLGQFTDTQYF. The V call is TRBV7-2, the J call TRBJ2-3; 7 positions agree with TRBD1. Unmatched junction bases numbered 6, after V lost 7 bases and J lost 2 bases. The CDR3 is 14 amino acids. CDR1 is SGHTA and CDR2 is FQGNSA in the germline V gene.

This rearrangement joins TRBV6-1 to TRBJ1-2, with D perhaps matching TRBD1 (5 bases). This CDR3 is 13 amino acids long. V lost 7 bases and J lost 3, with 12 bases in between. Germline V lookup: CDR1 MNHNS, CDR2 SASEGT. The CDR3, as DNA: TGTGCCAGCACGGAGGGGTTGGACTATGGCTACACCTTC. The encoded protein is CASTEGLDYGYTF.

This chain links TRBV6-7 with TRBJ1-2; D ambiguous. TRBV6-7 falls under the ORF class, with uncertain function. V lost 7 bases, J lost 2 bases, and 20 bases lay in between. The CDR3 sequence is 16 residues long. The CDR3 is CASTLQGSGWNYGYTF. The CDR3 DNA reads as TGTGCCAGCACCCTCCAAGGGAGCGGGTGGAACTATGGCTACACCTTC.

The chain uses TRBV5-1 and TRBJ1-2; 7 bases map to TRBD1. CDR1 SGHRS and CDR2 YFSETQ come from the germline V gene. The ends lost 4 bases at V and 1 base at J; junction bases unmatched: 7. The CDR3 is 15 residues long. The CDR3 reads CASSPNRQGNYGYTF. The CDR3 DNA reads TGCGCCAGCAGCCCAAACAGACAGGGTAACTATGGCTACACCTTC.

This chain uses TRBV5-1 with TRBJ2-1; D uncertain. This CDR3 spans 15 amino acids. Trimming stripped 0 bases from V and 8 bases from J, with 15 bases between. Germline CDR1 SGHRS, CDR2 YFSETQ. CDR3 region: CASSLEVPSRDEQFF. The CDR3 bases are TGCGCCAGCAGCTTGGAGGTTCCTAGTCGAGATGAGCAGTTCTTC. The full variable domain, rest sourced from reference TRBV5-1 and TRBJ2-1, is KAGVTQTPRYLIKTRGQQVTLSCSPISGHRSVSWYQQTPGQGLQFLFEYFSETQRNKGNFPGRFSGRQFSNSRSEMNVSTLELGDSALYLCASSLEVPSRDEQFFGPGTRLTVL.

The genes are TRBV6-5 and TRBJ1-1; 7 bases map to TRBD1. This CDR3 is 14 amino acids long. Germline CDR1 is MNHEY and CDR2 is SVGAGI. Trimming at V came to 8 bases and at J to 4 bases, leaving 10 bases not matched to a gene. The CDR3 DNA reads as TGTGCCAGCCTTCCAGGGGGGGGCAGCACTGAAGCTTTCTTT. Its translation: CASLPGGGSTEAFF.

The chain has TRBV5-4 and TRBJ2-3, with D unclear. Trimming left V 0 bases short and J 6 bases short, with 11 bases between. Germline V gives CDR1 SGHNT, CDR2 YYREEE (reference sequence). CDR3 size: 14 residues. The CDR3 DNA follows: TGTGCCAGCAGCTTGGGCGGAGCCATGGATACGCAGTATTTT. Protein: CASSLGGAMDTQYF.

The CDR3 protein is CASSLTWGNYGYTF. The CDR3 coding sequence is TGTGCCAGCAGTTTAACATGGGGAAACTATGGCTACACCTTC. This chain links TRBV6-5 with TRBJ1-2; no clear D. Germline V CDR1 and CDR2: MNHEY, SVGAGI. V was cut by 4 bases and J by 2 bases, with 11 bases left in between. The CDR3 spans 14 residues.

A single count supports this clone. The chain uses TRBV7-2 and TRBJ1-2; TRBD1 is a possible D gene (5 bases). CDR1 and CDR2 (germline): SGHTA, FQGNSA. This CDR3 comprises 17 residues. The V end was cut by 3 bases, the J end by 8 bases, with 25 bases between. The CDR3 bases are TGTGCCAGCAGCTTTAGCGGAAGGCAGGGAAAGGAAGGGGGCTACACCTTC. Translation: CASSFSGRQGKEGGYTF.

The chain couples TRBV9 to TRBJ1-1, with D perhaps TRBD1 (6 bases). The CDR3 runs to 13 residues. V was clipped by 4 bases and J by 11 bases, with 18 bases between them. Germline V gene sequence: CDR1 SGDLS, CDR2 YYNGEE. The CDR3 loop reads CASSSTQGTAAFF. The CDR3 DNA follows: TGTGCCAGCAGCTCTACCCAGGGGACTGCGGCTTTCTTT. The entire variable domain, with the rest obtained from reference TRBV9 and TRBJ1-1, is as follows: DSGVTQTPKHLITATGQRVTLRCSPRSGDLSVYWYQQSLDQGLQFLIQYYNGEERAKGNILERFSAQQFPDLHSELNLSSLELGDSALYFCASSSTQGTAAFFGQGTRLTVV.

The chain couples TRBV6-6 to TRBJ1-5; TRBD1 might be the D (6 bases). Trimming stripped 11 bases from V and 9 bases from J, with 17 bases between. This CDR3 is built from 12 residues. CDR1 is MNHNY, CDR2 SVGAGI, per germline (reference sequence). CDR3 nucleotide sequence: TGTGCCCACGGAAGGGGGTTATGGCCCCAGCATTTT. Encoded protein: CAHGRGLWPQHF.